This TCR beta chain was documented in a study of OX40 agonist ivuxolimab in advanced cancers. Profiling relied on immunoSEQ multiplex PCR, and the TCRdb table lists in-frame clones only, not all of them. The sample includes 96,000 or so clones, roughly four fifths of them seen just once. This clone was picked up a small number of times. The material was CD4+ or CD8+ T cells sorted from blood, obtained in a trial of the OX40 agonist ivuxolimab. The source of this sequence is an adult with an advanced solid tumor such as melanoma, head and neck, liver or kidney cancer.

The CDR3 here is CASGLGTGVIQPQHF. The CDR3 nucleotides are TGTGCTAGTGGTTTAGGTACAGGGGTGATCCAGCCCCAGCATTTT. The chain combines TRBV12-5 with TRBJ1-5; 7 positions match TRBD1. The CDR3 is 15 amino acids. Germline V gives CDR1 LGHNT, CDR2 FRNRAP. Trimming removed 3 bases from V and 7 bases from J; junction bases left unmatched: 9.